This T cell receptor beta chain was sequenced in a study of T-cell reconstitution after alpha-beta-depleted transplantation in children. Findings and limits, study-wide: Certain patients had high TCRbeta diversity at day 60, and it came from recipient T cells and thymic progenitors that survived. Counts and diversity of T cells one year after transplant came mostly from newly produced T cells. Reportedly, alpha-beta T cells present about two months post-transplant originated from several hundred expanded clones of graft origin.

Preparation of the TCRbeta library involved a method that used unique molecular identifiers. MiXCR, applied by TCRdb to the PCR reads, yields one record per CDR3 protein. The sample has more than 100,000 distinct CDR3 sequences; 20% to 25% are singletons. The V end lost 7 bases, the J end lost 4 bases, and 17 bases lay between the germline ends. The CDR3 is made up of 15 amino acids. Comment on this clonotype: Its antigen is not identified.

The sequenced sample was PBMCs, mostly from graft donor cells, obtained 180 days after TCRalphabeta/CD19-depleted stem cell transplant. V and J are TRBV12-3 or TRBV12-4 and TRBJ2-1; possible D gene TRBD1, 5 bases. This sequence was found in a male patient aged 2-9 years who had a stem cell transplant for chronic granulomatous disease, so the T cells may come from the graft donor. CDR3 sequence (DNA): TGTGCCAGCACCCCTCAGGGTTTCGTGTACAATGAGCAGTTCTTC. It encodes CASTPQGFVYNEQFF.